This TCR beta chain appears in the sequencing data of a study of T cells in Graves' hyperthyroidism and ophthalmopathy. Study outcomes and limitations: It was a median about 6 months before onset that the model predicted ophthalmopathy. Most thyroid-expanded clonotypes above 0.001 were also found in blood. A model of 13 V-J pairs discriminated ophthalmopathy from stable hyperthyroidism.

This clonotype was recorded many times. The antigen remains undetermined. Researchers took RNA transcripts and amplified the TCR beta CDR3 regions from them. HTBI primers drove first-round RT-PCR of the TCR CDR3. In TCRdb, the multiplex PCR reads were re-called with MiXCR into one record per CDR3 protein. This table holds about 530,000 distinct CDR3 sequences, 15% to 20% found once. CDR3 length equals 14 residues. V was shortened by 4 bases and J by 2 bases, with 12 bases between the two germline ends. From germline, CDR1 is SNHLY and CDR2 FYNNEI. Uncontrolled infections, other autoimmune diseases, pregnancy or lactation led to exclusion of patients.

J is TRBJ2-7 and V is TRBV2, with no clear D. The source is a woman between 18 and 29 years old with Graves' ophthalmopathy. The sequencing input was blood. The CDR3 bases are TGTGCCAGCAGTGTTCAACCACGAACCTACGAGCAGTACTTC. Translation: CASSVQPRTYEQYF.